A single sample gave rise to the 9 T cell receptor beta chains below, sequenced in a study of PD-1 blockade in classical Hodgkin lymphoma (TCRdb year 2020). The protocol used for the library was the immunoSEQ multiplex PCR assay. TCRdb re-hosts the immuneACCESS table, in-frame sequences only. Its copies lack some clones; in the studies checked, an unresolved V gene accounts for under half of them, and the cause for the rest is not known. The sample table contains 25,000 to 35,000 clones; only one count was recorded for 71% of them. Clones ranked in the top ten supply about 3.3% of the sample. The time point label corresponds to: cycle 2 day 1 (C2D1) of nivolumab. All trial patients had relapsed after autologous stem cell transplantation, with cohorts A, B and C differing in prior brentuximab vedotin exposure. Sequenced material: peripheral blood mononuclear cells (PBMCs), taken before the second cycle of nivolumab. The receptors stem from a human donor with classical Hodgkin lymphoma.

The J gene is TRBJ1-2, the V gene TRBV5-4; 7 nucleotides match TRBD1. Per germline, CDR1 SGHNT and CDR2 YYREEE (reference sequence). The CDR3 sequence is 13 residues long. J lost 8 bases, V lost 5 bases, and 9 bases had no gene match. CDR3 DNA: TGTGCCAGCAGGAGGCTAGGGGGCGGGGGCTACACCTTC. Amino acids: CASRRLGGGGYTF.

The V call is TRBV11-3, the J call TRBJ2-1; D unresolved. Deletions cut 1 base from V and 7 bases from J, with 8 bases between. Per germline, CDR1 SGHNT and CDR2 YENEEA. The length of the CDR3 is 13 residues. The CDR3 nucleotides read TGTGCCAGCAGCTTAGCCCCGAGAAATGAGCAGTTCTTC. This encodes CASSLAPRNEQFF.

The chain has TRBV6-9 and TRBJ1-1; no firm D call. Germline CDR1 reads MNHGY; CDR2 reads SVAAGI. CDR3 length: 14 residues. Trimming stripped 5 bases from V and 3 bases from J, with 13 bases between. CDR3 sequence (DNA): TGTGCCAGCAGTACTCATAAATTCGACACTGAAGCTTTCTTT. This gives the protein CASSTHKFDTEAFF.

By its share, this clone is medium-sized. This chain uses TRBV30 with TRBJ1-2; D gene unclear. Germline V gene lookup returns CDR1 GTSNPN and CDR2 SVGIG (reference sequence). The CDR3 covers 11 residues. V was clipped by 8 bases and J by 4 bases, with 11 bases between them. The DNA of the CDR3 is TGTGCCGGCGACGGACCCTATGGCTACACCTTC. Protein sequence: CAGDGPYGYTF.

V gene TRBV15 combines with J gene TRBJ2-3; D may correspond to TRBD1 or TRBD2 (6 bases each). Trimming took off 2 bases at V and 3 bases at J, with 15 bases between the two ends. This CDR3 region has 16 residues. CDR1 and CDR2 from the germline V gene are LNHNV and YYDKDF (reference sequence). CDR3 sequence: CATSRSTGRLTDTQYF. CDR3 nucleotides: TGTGCCACCAGCAGATCCACAGGGAGGTTGACAGATACGCAGTATTTT.

By share, this clone counts as medium-sized (0.01 to 0.1%). The chain joins TRBV9 to TRBJ2-5; TRBD2 matches 12 bases. Per germline, CDR1 SGDLS and CDR2 YYNGEE. The V segment lost 3 bases and the J segment 4 bases; nucleotides outside the gene matches: 7. This CDR3 comprises 16 residues. CDR3 coding DNA: TGTGCCAGCAGCGAGTTACTAGCGGGGGGCTTAGAGACCCAGTACTTC. Translation gives CASSELLAGGLETQYF.

This clone was counted a few times. This sequence joins TRBV2 and TRBJ2-7, with 8 bases that match TRBD1. V shed 1 base and J 1 base; nucleotides not matched to a gene: 3. Germline V gene data show CDR1 as SNHLY and CDR2 as FYNNEI. The CDR3 is 15 amino acids. CDR3 sequence reads: CASSEGRDRSYEQYF. The CDR3 bases are TGTGCCAGCAGTGAAGGGAGGGACAGGTCCTACGAGCAGTACTTC.

The chain couples TRBV9 to TRBJ2-5; D may be TRBD2 (5 bases). Germline loops: CDR1 SGDLS, CDR2 YYNGEE. Trimming stripped 4 bases from V and 2 bases from J, with 15 bases between. This CDR3 contains 15 residues. CDR3 sequence (DNA): TGTGCCAGCAGCCAAGATCTAGGGAGTCAAGAGACCCAGTACTTC. Translation gives CASSQDLGSQETQYF.

J is TRBJ2-2 and V is TRBV29-1; D ambiguous. There are 12 residues in the CDR3. Germline V gives CDR1 SQVTM, CDR2 ANQGSEA. V was pared by 0 bases and J by 8 bases, with 7 bases between. The chain's CDR3 is CSVEDASGELFF. DNA of the CDR3: TGCAGCGTTGAAGATGCCTCAGGGGAGCTGTTTTTT.